Below are 12 T cell receptor beta chains sequenced from a single sample in a study of regulatory T cells in long-lasting Graves disease. This sample's time point: newly diagnosed GD, antithyroid drugs for less than 3 months. Isolated PBMC RNA provided the starting material for the TCR library. Investigators prepared the TCR beta libraries by applying iRepertoire HTBI primers and Arm-PCR of CDR3 regions. TCRdb fed the multiplex PCR reads into MiXCR, producing one record per CDR3 protein. The data show 360,000 or so distinct CDR3 sequences, around 15% seen once. The same specimen was also included in a second study, on T cells in Graves' hyperthyroidism and ophthalmopathy.

The starting material was peripheral blood mononuclear cells (PBMCs), obtained at new diagnosis, from a patient treated with antithyroid drugs. Receptors originate from a woman aged 18 to 35 with Graves disease.

This clonotype was recorded many times. The V and J genes are TRBV30 and TRBJ1-5; maybe TRBD1 (5 bases). The CDR3 is 13 residues long. V was trimmed by 2 bases and J by 4 bases, leaving 9 bases between them. Germline values: CDR1 GTSNPN, CDR2 SVGIG (reference sequence). The CDR3 nucleotides are TGTGCCTGGAGTACCAGGGAGAATCAGCCCCAGCATTTT. It codes for CAWSTRENQPQHF. The whole variable domain, remainder taken from reference TRBV30 and TRBJ1-5, is SQTIHQWPATLVQPVGSPLSLECTVEGTSNPNLYWYRQAAGRGLQLLFYSVGIGQISSEVPQNLSASRPQDRQFILSSKKLLLSDSGFYLCAWSTRENQPQHFGDGTRLSIL.

This clonotype showed up just a few times. The chain carries TRBV5-1 and TRBJ1-1, with TRBD1 identical over 7 bases. The CDR3 consists of 15 residues. Germline loops: CDR1 SGHRS, CDR2 YFSETQ. V lost 0 bases and J lost 0; bases outside the gene matches: 2. The CDR3 DNA reads TGCGCCAGCAGCTTGGGGGGGACAGTGAACACTGAAGCTTTCTTT. Protein product: CASSLGGTVNTEAFF.

J is TRBJ1-1 and V is TRBV12-3 or TRBV12-4; D gene ambiguous. Trimming took 1 base from V and 11 from J, leaving 8 bases between them. CDR3 length: 11 residues. CDR3 residues: CASSLGIFAFF. DNA of the CDR3: TGTGCCAGCAGTTTAGGGATCTTCGCTTTCTTT.

In this sample, this clonotype turned up many times. The chain employs TRBV7-2 and TRBJ2-7; D is unresolved. The CDR3 totals 13 residues. The V end was cut by 6 bases, the J end by 1 base, with 10 bases between. CDR1 SGHTA and CDR2 FQGNSA come from the germline V gene. CDR3 sequence (DNA): TGTGCCAGCAGGCGGCCTGGTTCCTACGAGCAGTACTTC. Its protein is CASRRPGSYEQYF.

The chain carries TRBV9 and TRBJ2-7; D is unclear. Germline lookup yields CDR1 SGDLS and CDR2 YYNGEE. The CDR3 totals 13 residues. V was shortened by 3 bases and J by 5 bases, with 12 bases between the two germline ends. The CDR3 nucleotides read TGTGCCAGCAGCGCGAATTACTGGGACGAGCAGTACTTC. It specifies CASSANYWDEQYF.

This clonotype was recorded at least ten times. This sequence joins TRBV30 and TRBJ2-2; the D gene is possibly TRBD1 (5 bases). The length of the CDR3 is 14 residues. The germline V gene encodes CDR1 GTSNPN and CDR2 SVGIG (reference sequence). V lost 5 bases to trimming and J lost 6 bases, with 16 bases between them. The CDR3 DNA reads as TGTGCCTGGCACCGTCCAGGGATCGCCGGGGAGCTGTTTTTT. Amino acid sequence: CAWHRPGIAGELFF.

This clonotype came up many times. The chain carries TRBV30 and TRBJ1-5; possible D gene TRBD1, 5 bases. The V end lost 1 base, the J end lost 4 bases, and 11 bases lay between the germline ends. CDR1 and CDR2 (germline): GTSNPN, SVGIG (reference sequence). The CDR3 spans 14 residues. The CDR3 DNA sequence: TGTGCCTGGAGTGAAGGAAGGGGAAATCAGCCCCAGCATTTT. As protein: CAWSEGRGNQPQHF.

A remark on this clonotype: A much bigger clone sits one base away, suggesting this may be a read error. The chain is built from TRBV2 and TRBJ2-1; 9 nucleotides agree with TRBD1. The V gene's germline CDR1 is SNHLY and CDR2 FYNNEI. This CDR3 contains 15 residues. Unmatched junction bases numbered 9, after V lost 3 bases and J lost 9 bases. CDR3 nucleotide sequence: TGTGCCAGCAGTGATCCCGGACAGGGGAACGTTGAGCAGTTCTTC. Protein: CASSDPGQGNVEQFF.

In this sample, this clonotype turned up many times. The gene calls are TRBV6-1 and TRBJ2-4; 8 positions agree with TRBD2. The CDR3 totals 20 residues. V was clipped by 6 bases and J by 1 base; unmatched bases: 20. CDR1 is MNHNS and CDR2 is SASEGT in the germline V gene. CDR3 amino acids: CASRHYRSGGQGLAKNIQYF. For the CDR3, the DNA is TGTGCCAGCAGGCACTATCGAAGCGGGGGCCAGGGACTGGCCAAAAACATTCAGTACTTC.

As for this clonotype: A single base separates this from a much larger clone, so it may be a read error. The chain carries TRBV6-2 or TRBV6-3 and TRBJ2-5; 8 bases fit TRBD2. The J call may be incorrect, as the DNA end agrees better with TRBJ2-1. In germline, CDR1 is MNHEY, CDR2 SVGEGT. The CDR3 totals 17 residues. Written as DNA, the CDR3 is TGTGCCAGCAGTACACCGGCTGGACCAGCGGGAGCGGATGAGCAGTTCTTC. This translates into CASSTPAGPAGADEQFF.

There are a few counts of this clonotype. The genes are TRBV24-1 and TRBJ1-4; 10 bases match TRBD1. CDR3 size: 16 residues. Per the germline V gene, CDR1 is KGHDR and CDR2 is SFDVKD. The V gene end was trimmed by 3 bases and the J gene end by 7 bases; junction bases not matched to a gene: 7. DNA of the CDR3: TGTGCCACCAGTGATCTGACCGGGACAGGGGTTGAAAAACTGTTTTTT. It yields the protein CATSDLTGTGVEKLFF.

This clonotype was seen more than once but under ten times. The gene calls are TRBV30 and TRBJ2-4; D may be TRBD2 (6 bases). The V end was cut by 0 bases, the J end by 10 bases, with 10 bases between. The V gene's germline CDR1 is GTSNPN and CDR2 SVGIG (reference sequence). The CDR3 extends over 12 amino acids. Here the CDR3 reads CAWSVIGGIQYF. In DNA form, the CDR3 reads TGTGCCTGGAGTGTGATTGGGGGGATTCAGTACTTC.